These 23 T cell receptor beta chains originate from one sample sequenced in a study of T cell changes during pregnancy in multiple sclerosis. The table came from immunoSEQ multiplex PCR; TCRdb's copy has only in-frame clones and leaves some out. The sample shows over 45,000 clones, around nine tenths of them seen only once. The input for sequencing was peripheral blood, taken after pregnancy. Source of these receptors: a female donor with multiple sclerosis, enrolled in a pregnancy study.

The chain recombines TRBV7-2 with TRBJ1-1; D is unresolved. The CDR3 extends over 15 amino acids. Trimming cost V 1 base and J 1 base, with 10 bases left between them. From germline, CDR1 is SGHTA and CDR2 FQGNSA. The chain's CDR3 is CASSLVGLGNTEAFF. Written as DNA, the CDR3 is TGTGCCAGCAGCTTAGTCGGACTAGGGAACACTGAAGCTTTCTTT.

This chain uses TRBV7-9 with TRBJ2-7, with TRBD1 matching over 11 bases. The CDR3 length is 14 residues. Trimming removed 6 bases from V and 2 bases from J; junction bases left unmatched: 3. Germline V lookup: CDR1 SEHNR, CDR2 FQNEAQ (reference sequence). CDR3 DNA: TGTGCCAGCAGGATGGACAGGGGGCCCTACGAGCAGTACTTC. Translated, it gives CASRMDRGPYEQYF. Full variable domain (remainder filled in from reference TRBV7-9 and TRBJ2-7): DTGVSQNPRHKITKRGQNVTFRCDPISEHNRLYWYRQTLGQGPEFLTYFQNEAQLEKSRLLSDRFSAERPKGSFSTLEIQRTEQGDSAMYLCASRMDRGPYEQYFGPGTRLTVT.

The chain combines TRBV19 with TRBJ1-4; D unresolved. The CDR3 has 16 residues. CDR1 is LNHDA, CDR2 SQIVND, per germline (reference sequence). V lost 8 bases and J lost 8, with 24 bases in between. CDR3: CASQPINWSSGEKLFF. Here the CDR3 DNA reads TGTGCCAGTCAACCGATAAACTGGAGCTCCGGAGAAAAACTGTTTTTT.

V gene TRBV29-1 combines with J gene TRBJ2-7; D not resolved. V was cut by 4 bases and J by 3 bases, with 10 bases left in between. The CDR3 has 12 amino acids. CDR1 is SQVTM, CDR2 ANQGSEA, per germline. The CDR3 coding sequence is TGCAGCGTTGGAGGCAGCGTCTACGAGCAGTACTTC. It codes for CSVGGSVYEQYF.

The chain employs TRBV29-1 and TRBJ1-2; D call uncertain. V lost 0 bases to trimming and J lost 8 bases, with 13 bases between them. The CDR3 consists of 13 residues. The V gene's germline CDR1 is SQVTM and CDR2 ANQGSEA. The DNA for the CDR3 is TGCAGCGTTGAAGATCTTGAGAAGCGAGGCTACACCTTC. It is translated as CSVEDLEKRGYTF.

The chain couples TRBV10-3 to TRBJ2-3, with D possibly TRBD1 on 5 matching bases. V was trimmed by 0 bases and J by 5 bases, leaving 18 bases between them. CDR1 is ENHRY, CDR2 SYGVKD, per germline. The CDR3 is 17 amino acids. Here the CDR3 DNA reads TGTGCCATCAGTGAGTCTTTGGGCAGGGTGGTCATAGATACGCAGTATTTT. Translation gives CAISESLGRVVIDTQYF.

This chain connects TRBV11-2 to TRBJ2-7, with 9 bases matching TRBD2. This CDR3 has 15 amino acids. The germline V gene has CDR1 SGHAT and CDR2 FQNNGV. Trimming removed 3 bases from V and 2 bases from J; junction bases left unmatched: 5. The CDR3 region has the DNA TGTGCCAGCAGCTTCCTAGCGGGGAGGGCCTACGAGCAGTACTTC. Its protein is CASSFLAGRAYEQYF.

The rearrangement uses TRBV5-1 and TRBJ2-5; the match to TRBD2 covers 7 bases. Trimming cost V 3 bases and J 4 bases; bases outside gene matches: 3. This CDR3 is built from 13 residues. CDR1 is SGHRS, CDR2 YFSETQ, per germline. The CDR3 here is CASSYPGGETQYF. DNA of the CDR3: TGCGCCAGCAGCTACCCGGGAGGAGAGACCCAGTACTTC.

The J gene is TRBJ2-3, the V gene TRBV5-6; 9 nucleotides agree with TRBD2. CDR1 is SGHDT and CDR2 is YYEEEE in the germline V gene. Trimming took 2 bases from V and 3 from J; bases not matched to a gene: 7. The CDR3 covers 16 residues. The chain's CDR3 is CASSLSWAGGTDTQYF. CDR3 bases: TGTGCCAGCAGCTTATCGTGGGCGGGGGGGACAGATACGCAGTATTTT. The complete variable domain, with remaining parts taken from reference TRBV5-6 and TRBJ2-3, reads DAGVTQSPTHLIKTRGQQVTLRCSPKSGHDTVSWYQQALGQGPQFIFQYYEEEERQRGNFPDRFSGHQFPNYSSELNVNALLLGDSALYLCASSLSWAGGTDTQYFGPGTRLTVL.

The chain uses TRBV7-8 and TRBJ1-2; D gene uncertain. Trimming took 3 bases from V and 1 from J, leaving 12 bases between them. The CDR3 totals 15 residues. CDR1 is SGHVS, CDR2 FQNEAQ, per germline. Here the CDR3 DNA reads TGTGCCAGCAGCTTCGGATTGAGCGATAACTATGGCTACACCTTC. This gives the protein CASSFGLSDNYGYTF.

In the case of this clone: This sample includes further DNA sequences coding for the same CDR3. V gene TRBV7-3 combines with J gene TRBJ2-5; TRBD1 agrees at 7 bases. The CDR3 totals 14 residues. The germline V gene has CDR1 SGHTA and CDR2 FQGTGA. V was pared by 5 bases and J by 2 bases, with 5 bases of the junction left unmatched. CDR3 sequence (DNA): TGTGCCAGCAGCCCGACAGGGCTTCAAGAGACCCAGTACTTC. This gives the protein CASSPTGLQETQYF.

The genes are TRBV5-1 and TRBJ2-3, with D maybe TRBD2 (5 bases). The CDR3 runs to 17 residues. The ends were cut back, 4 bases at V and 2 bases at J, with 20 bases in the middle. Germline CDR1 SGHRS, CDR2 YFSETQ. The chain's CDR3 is CASSPLGRSGPTDTQYF. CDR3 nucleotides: TGCGCCAGCAGCCCCCTAGGGAGATCGGGCCCCACAGATACGCAGTATTTT.

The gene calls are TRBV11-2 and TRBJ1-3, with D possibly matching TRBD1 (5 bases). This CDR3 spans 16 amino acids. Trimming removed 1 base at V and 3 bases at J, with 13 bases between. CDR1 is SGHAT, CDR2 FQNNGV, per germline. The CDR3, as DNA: TGTGCCAGCAGCTTAGGTGCAGGGAGGCGTGGAAACACCATATATTTT. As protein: CASSLGAGRRGNTIYF.

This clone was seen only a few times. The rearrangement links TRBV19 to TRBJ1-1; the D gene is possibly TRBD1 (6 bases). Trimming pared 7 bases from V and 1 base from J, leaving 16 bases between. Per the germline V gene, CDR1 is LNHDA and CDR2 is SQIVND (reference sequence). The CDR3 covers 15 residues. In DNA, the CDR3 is TGTGCCAGTACGGATAGGGGCAGGGGGAACACTGAAGCTTTCTTT. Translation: CASTDRGRGNTEAFF.

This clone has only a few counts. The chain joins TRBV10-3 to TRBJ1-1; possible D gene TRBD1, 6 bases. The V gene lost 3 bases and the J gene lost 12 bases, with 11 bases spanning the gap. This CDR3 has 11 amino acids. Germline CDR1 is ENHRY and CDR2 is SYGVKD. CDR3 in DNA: TGTGCCATCAGTGACGAGGGGGACCCTTTCTTT. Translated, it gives CAISDEGDPFF.

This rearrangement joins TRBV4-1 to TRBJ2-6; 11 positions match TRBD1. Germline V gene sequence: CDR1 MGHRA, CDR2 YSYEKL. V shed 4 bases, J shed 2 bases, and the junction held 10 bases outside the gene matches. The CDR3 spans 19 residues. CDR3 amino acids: CASSPGPGTGGPGANVLTF. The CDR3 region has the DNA TGCGCCAGCAGCCCCGGTCCCGGGACAGGGGGACCTGGGGCCAACGTCCTGACTTTC.

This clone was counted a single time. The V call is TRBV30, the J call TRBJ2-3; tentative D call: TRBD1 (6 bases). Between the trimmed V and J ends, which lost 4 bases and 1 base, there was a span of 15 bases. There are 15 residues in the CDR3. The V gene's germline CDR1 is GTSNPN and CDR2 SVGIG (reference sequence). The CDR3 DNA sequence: TGTGCCTGGACCGAGGGGGTAGAACGCACAGATACGCAGTATTTT. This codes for CAWTEGVERTDTQYF.

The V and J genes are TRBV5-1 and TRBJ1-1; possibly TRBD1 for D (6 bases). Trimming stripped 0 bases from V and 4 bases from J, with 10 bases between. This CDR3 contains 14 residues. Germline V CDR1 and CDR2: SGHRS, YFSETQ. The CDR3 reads CASSLGYRATEAFF. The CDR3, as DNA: TGCGCCAGCAGCTTGGGGTACAGGGCCACTGAAGCTTTCTTT.

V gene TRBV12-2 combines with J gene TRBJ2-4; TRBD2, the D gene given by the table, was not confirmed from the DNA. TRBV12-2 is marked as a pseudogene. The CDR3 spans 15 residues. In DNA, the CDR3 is TGTGCAAGTCGCTTTGAAAACCGCGTAAAAACTGTTCAGTACTTC. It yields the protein CASRFENRVKTVQYF.

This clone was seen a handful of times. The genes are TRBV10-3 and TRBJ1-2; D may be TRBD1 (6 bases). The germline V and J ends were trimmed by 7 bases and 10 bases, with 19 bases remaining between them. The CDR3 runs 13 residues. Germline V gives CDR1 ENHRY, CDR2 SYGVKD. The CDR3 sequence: CAINGQGLEDYTF. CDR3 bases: TGTGCCATCAATGGGCAGGGGCTAGAGGACTACACCTTC.

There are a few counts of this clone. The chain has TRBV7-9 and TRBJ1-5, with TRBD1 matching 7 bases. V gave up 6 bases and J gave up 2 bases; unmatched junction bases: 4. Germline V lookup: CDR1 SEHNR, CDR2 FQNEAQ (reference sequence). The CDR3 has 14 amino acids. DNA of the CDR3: TGTGCCAGCAGTGCCGGGACAGGCAATCAGCCCCAGCATTTT. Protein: CASSAGTGNQPQHF.

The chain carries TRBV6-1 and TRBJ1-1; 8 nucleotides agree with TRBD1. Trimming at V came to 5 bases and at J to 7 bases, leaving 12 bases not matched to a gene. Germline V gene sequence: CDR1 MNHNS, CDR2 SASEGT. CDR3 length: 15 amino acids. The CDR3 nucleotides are TGTGCCAGCAGTCCTCTCGACAGGGGTAGTGGTGAAGCTTTCTTT. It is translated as CASSPLDRGSGEAFF.

The DNA of the CDR3 is TGCGCCAGCAGCCGAAAACAGGGAGTTGAAGCTTTCTTT. Its translation is CASSRKQGVEAFF. The chain couples TRBV4-1 to TRBJ1-1, with D possibly TRBD1 on 6 matching bases. The CDR3 totals 13 residues. V was pared by 4 bases and J by 7 bases, with 13 bases between. The germline CDR1 and CDR2 sequences are MGHRA and YSYEKL.